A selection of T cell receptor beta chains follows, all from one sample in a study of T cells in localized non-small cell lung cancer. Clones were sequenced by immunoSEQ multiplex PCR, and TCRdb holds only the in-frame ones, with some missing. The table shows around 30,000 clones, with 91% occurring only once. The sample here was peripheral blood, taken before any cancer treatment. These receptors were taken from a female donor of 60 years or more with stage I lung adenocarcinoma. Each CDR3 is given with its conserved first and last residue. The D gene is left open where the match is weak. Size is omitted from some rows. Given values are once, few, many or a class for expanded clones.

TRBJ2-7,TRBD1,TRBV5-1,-,CASSLTGGASNEQYF,TGCGCCAGCAGCTTAACAGGGGGCGCTTCCAACGAGCAGTACTTC
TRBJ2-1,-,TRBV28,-,CASRLHNEQFF,TGTGCCAGCAGGCTTCATAATGAGCAGTTCTTC
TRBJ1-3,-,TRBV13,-,CASSLTARGNTIYF,TGTGCCAGCAGCTTAACCGCGCGGGGGAACACCATATATTTT
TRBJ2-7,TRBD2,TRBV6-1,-,CASTAGGTDNEQYF,TGTGCCAGCACAGCGGGGGGGACTGACAACGAGCAGTACTTC
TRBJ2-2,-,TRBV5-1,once,CASSRAQVPGELFF,TGCGCCAGCAGCCGGGCCCAGGTCCCCGGGGAGCTGTTTTTT
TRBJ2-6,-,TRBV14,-,CASSQGGAGANVLTF,TGTGCCAGCAGCCAGGGCGGGGCTGGGGCCAACGTCCTGACTTTC
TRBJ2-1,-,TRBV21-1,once,CASSNLWATHNEQFF,TGTGCCAGCAGCAATTTGTGGGCCACACACAATGAGCAGTTCTTC
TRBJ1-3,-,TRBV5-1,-,CASSSQGPGNTIYF,TGCGCCAGCAGCTCACAGGGCCCTGGAAACACCATATATTTT
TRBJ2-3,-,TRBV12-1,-,CASSFLGESTDTQYF,TGTGCCAGCAGCTTTTTGGGGGAGAGCACAGATACGCAGTATTTT
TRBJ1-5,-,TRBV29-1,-,CSVQTGTGEPQHF,TGCAGCGTCCAGACGGGTACGGGGGAGCCCCAGCATTTT
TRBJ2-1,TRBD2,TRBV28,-,CASSTPSSGIRYNEQFF,TGTGCCAGCAGTACCCCCTCCAGCGGGATACGGTACAATGAGCAGTTCTTC
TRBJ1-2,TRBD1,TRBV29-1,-,CSVPGGGYGYTF,TGCAGCGTCCCAGGGGGCGGATATGGCTACACCTTC
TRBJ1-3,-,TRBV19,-,CASTRFSGGTVLNTIYF,TGTGCCAGTACACGATTTTCTGGCGGGACGGTGTTAAACACCATATATTTT
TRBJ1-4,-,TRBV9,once,CASSVGGGNEKLFF,TGTGCCAGCAGCGTCGGTGGGGGGAATGAAAAACTGTTTTTT
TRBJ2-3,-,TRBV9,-,CASSSSIRILPDTQYF,TGTGCCAGCAGTTCGTCCATAAGGATCCTACCAGATACGCAGTATTTT
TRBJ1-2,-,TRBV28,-,CASSPLNYGYTF,TGTGCCAGCAGTCCACTAAACTATGGCTACACCTTC
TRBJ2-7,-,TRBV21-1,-,CASSKAWSYEQYF,TGTGCCAGCAGCAAGGCTTGGTCCTACGAGCAGTACTTC
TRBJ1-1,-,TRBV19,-,CASKVGEVEAFF,TGTGCCAGTAAAGTGGGGGAAGTGGAAGCTTTCTTT
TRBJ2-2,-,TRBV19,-,CASSTAGRSNTGELFF,TGTGCCAGTAGTACCGCCGGGAGATCGAACACCGGGGAGCTGTTTTTT
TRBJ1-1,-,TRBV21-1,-,CASSAWGTEAFF,TGTGCCAGCAGCGCGTGGGGGACTGAAGCTTTCTTT
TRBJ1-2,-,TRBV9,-,CASSPRTPAENYGYTF,TGTGCCAGCAGCCCACGGACTCCGGCGGAAAACTATGGCTACACCTTC
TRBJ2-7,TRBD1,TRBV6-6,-,CASKRDRGFEQYF,TGTGCCAGCAAGCGGGACAGGGGTTTCGAGCAGTACTTC
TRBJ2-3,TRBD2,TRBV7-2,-,CASSLGLGGDTQYF,TGTGCCAGCAGCTTGGGACTAGGAGGAGATACGCAGTATTTT
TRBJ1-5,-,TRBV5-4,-,CASSFEPRDQPQHF,TGTGCCAGCAGCTTCGAGCCGAGGGATCAGCCCCAGCATTTT
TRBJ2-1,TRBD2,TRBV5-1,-,CASSSGTSGNNEQFF,TGCGCCAGCAGCTCCGGGACTAGCGGGAACAATGAGCAGTTCTTC
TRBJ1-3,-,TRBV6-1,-,CASGIWVGDTIYF,TGTGCCAGCGGCATATGGGTAGGGGACACCATATATTTT
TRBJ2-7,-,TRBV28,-,CASRVASAGTYEQYF,TGTGCCAGCAGGGTCGCCTCGGCAGGGACCTACGAGCAGTACTTC
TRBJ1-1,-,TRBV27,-,CASSVDGPTEAFF,TGTGCCAGCAGTGTCGACGGACCAACTGAAGCTTTCTTT
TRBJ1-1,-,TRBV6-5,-,CASSVGRGFTTEAFF,TGTGCCAGCAGTGTAGGTCGGGGGTTTACAACTGAAGCTTTCTTT
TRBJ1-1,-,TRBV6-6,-,CASSYSFLSETKAFF,TGTGCCAGCAGTTACTCATTTTTGAGTGAAACCAAAGCTTTCTTT
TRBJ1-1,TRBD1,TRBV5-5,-,CASSLAGTGTEAFF,TGTGCCAGCAGCTTGGCCGGGACAGGGACTGAAGCTTTCTTT
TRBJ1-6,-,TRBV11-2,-,CASSSSGNGYSPLHF,TGTGCCAGCAGCTCATCAGGGAACGGGTATTCACCCCTCCACTTT
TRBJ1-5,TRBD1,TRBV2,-,CASSEQPGQGDQPQHF,TGTGCCAGCAGTGAGCAGCCGGGACAGGGCGATCAGCCCCAGCATTTT
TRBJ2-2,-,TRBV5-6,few,CASSVRGTGELFF,TGTGCCAGCAGCGTCAGGGGTACCGGGGAGCTGTTTTTT
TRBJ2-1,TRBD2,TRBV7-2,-,CASSWSSSGIGEQFF,TGTGCCAGCAGCTGGAGCTCTAGCGGCATCGGAGAGCAGTTCTTC
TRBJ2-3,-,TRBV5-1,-,CASSLGDPDTQYF,TGCGCCAGCAGCTTGGGGGATCCAGATACGCAGTATTTT
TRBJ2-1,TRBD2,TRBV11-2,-,CASSLVPSGSGSYNEQFF,TGTGCCAGCAGCTTAGTACCTAGCGGGAGTGGTTCGTACAATGAGCAGTTCTTC
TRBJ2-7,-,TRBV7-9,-,CASSLSDPGEQYF,TGTGCCAGCAGCTTAAGTGACCCCGGGGAGCAGTACTTC
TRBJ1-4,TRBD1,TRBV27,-,CASSRLRTGRFEKLFF,TGTGCCAGCAGTCGCCTTCGGACAGGGCGGTTTGAAAAACTGTTTTTT
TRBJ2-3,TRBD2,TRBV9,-,CASSVDAGGQYF,TGTGCCAGCAGCGTAGACGCGGGAGGGCAGTATTTT
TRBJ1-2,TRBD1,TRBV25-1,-,CASSIRTGTGAGYTF,TGTGCCAGCAGTATTAGAACCGGGACAGGGGCTGGCTACACCTTC
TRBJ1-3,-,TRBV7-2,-,CASSFANREHTIYF,TGTGCCAGCAGCTTCGCGAACAGGGAACACACCATATATTTT
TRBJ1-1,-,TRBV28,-,CASSLGQGGTEAFF,TGTGCCAGCAGTTTAGGCCAGGGTGGGACTGAAGCTTTCTTT
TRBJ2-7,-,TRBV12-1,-,CASSFLTPLEQYF,TGTGCCAGCAGCTTTCTAACCCCCCTCGAGCAGTACTTC
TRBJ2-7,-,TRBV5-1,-,CASSLGLEQYF,TGCGCCAGCAGCTTGGGCCTCGAGCAGTACTTC
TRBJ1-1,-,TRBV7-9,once,CASSSRGGENTEAFF,TGTGCCAGCAGTTCTAGGGGGGGTGAGAACACTGAAGCTTTCTTT
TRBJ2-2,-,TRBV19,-,CASSIRLAGGELFF,TGTGCCAGTAGTATAAGGCTAGCAGGCGGGGAGCTGTTTTTT
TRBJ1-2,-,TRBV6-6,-,CASSYGAPPYGYTF,TGTGCCAGCAGTTACGGGGCTCCCCCCTATGGCTACACCTTC
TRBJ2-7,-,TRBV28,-,CASSLSPARTLSYEQYF,TGTGCCAGCAGTCTTAGCCCGGCGCGAACGCTCTCCTACGAGCAGTACTTC
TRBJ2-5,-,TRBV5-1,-,CASSSTPGAQETQYF,TGCGCCAGCAGCTCAACCCCCGGGGCCCAAGAGACCCAGTACTTC
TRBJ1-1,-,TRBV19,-,CASSIRQGNTEAFF,TGTGCCAGTAGTATAAGACAAGGGAACACTGAAGCTTTCTTT
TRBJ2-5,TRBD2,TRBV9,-,CASSYTSVETQYF,TGTGCCAGCAGCTATACTAGCGTGGAGACCCAGTACTTC
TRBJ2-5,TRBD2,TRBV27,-,CASSLLAGRETQYF,TGTGCCAGCAGTTTACTAGCGGGCCGGGAGACCCAGTACTTC
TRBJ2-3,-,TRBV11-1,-,CASSRTYQDTQYF,TGTGCCAGCAGCCGTACATATCAAGATACGCAGTATTTT
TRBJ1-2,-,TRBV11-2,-,CASSLGRVRRTPYGYTF,TGTGCCAGCAGCTTAGGCCGGGTGCGGAGGACCCCATATGGCTACACCTTC
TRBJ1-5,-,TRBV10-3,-,CAISESLGDQPQHF,TGTGCCATCAGTGAGTCGTTGGGGGATCAGCCCCAGCATTTT
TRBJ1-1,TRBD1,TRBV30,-,CAWRWGQGLMNTEAFF,TGTGCCTGGAGGTGGGGACAGGGGCTCATGAACACTGAAGCTTTCTTT
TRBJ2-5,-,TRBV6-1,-,CASSEARGVGETQYF,TGTGCCAGCAGTGAAGCGAGAGGGGTGGGAGAGACCCAGTACTTC
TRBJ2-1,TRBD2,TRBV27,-,CASSLRPGLAGDKQFF,TGTGCCAGCAGTCTCCGACCGGGACTAGCGGGAGATAAGCAGTTCTTC
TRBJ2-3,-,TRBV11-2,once,CASSLNTDTQYF,TGTGCCAGCAGCTTAAACACAGATACGCAGTATTTT